A single TCR beta chain is shown here with its context. The CDR3 contains 14 residues. Germline assignment: CDR1 MNHNS and CDR2 SASEGT. Deletions cut 5 bases from V and 0 bases from J, with 9 bases between. The TCR cDNA carried a universal primer site and UMIs from 5'RACE template switching. TCRdb processed the 5' RACE reads anew with MiXCR; each CDR3 protein has one entry. This table holds 200,000 to 300,000 distinct CDR3 sequences, approximately 6.3% found once. This sample stems from a study of T cells after yellow fever vaccination. The rearrangement uses TRBV6-1 and TRBJ2-3; the D is unclear. The material sequenced was CD4+ T cells sorted from PBMCs, taken on the day of the yellow fever booster vaccination. This sequence was found in a man aged 25-45 years who received the YFV17D yellow fever vaccine. The CDR3 is CASSPLRSTDTQYF. The CDR3 bases are TGTGCCAGCAGTCCTTTGCGCAGCACAGATACGCAGTATTTT.